This T cell receptor beta chain is from a study of STAT5B mutations in CD4+ large granular lymphocyte leukemia. Study-wide results and caveats: Approximately 25% of private leukemic clonotypes occurred rarely in other patients' non-leukemic repertoires. CD4-sorted patient repertoires seemed more clonal than healthy CD4+ repertoires.

Comments on this clone: The antigen is not known.

Libraries were prepared by immunoSEQ multiplex PCR; TCRdb keeps only in-frame clonotypes and omits some of them. Of tens of thousands of clones in the sample, nearly 90% are singletons; the top ten hold around 3.5%. This receptor was identified in a human donor in good health. The sample comprised CD4+ T cells from blood buffy coats.

For the CDR3, the DNA is TGCAGCGTAAACAGGGGAGGGAACACTGAAGCTTTCTTT. Translating gives CSVNRGGNTEAFF. V is TRBV29-1 and J is TRBJ1-1; 7 positions match TRBD1. This CDR3 is 13 amino acids long. V shed 6 bases and J 1 base; nucleotides not matched to a gene: 5. Germline V gene lookup returns CDR1 SQVTM and CDR2 ANQGSEA.